This TCR beta chain originates from a study of blood T cells in healthy people across ages. This clonotype has a single count. This CDR3 region has 14 residues. With V trimmed by 4 bases and J by 3 bases, 6 bases remained unmatched. Germline V lookup: CDR1 SGHRS, CDR2 YFSETQ. Primed by a sample-barcoded 5' primer and a J-beta primer mix, a second PCR proceeded for roughly 6 to 12 cycles. Every sample produced at least 2.5 million CDR3-containing paired-end reads. TCRdb ran MiXCR on the 5' RACE reads and lists one entry per CDR3 protein. Here the sample spans 600,000 to 650,000 distinct CDR3 sequences, under 65% being singletons.

The source is a man between 60 and 75 years old in good health. The rearrangement links TRBV5-1 to TRBJ2-5; 7 positions agree with TRBD1. The sequencing sample was made of blood. CDR3 in amino acids: CASSHPTGEETQYF. CDR3 bases: TGCGCCAGCAGCCATCCTACAGGGGAAGAGACCCAGTACTTC.